Each of the 4 T cell receptor beta chains below was sequenced from the same sample in a study of T cells in women clearing cervical HPV infection. Some clones are missing from TCRdb's copy, which holds only in-frame ones; the method was immunoSEQ multiplex PCR. Its clone listing holds around 39,000 clones. Sequencing was done on a sample of blood buffy coat. All receptors come from a woman between 18 and 69 years old with a cervical HPV16 infection that either progressed to CIN3+ or cleared (not recorded which).

Turning to this clone: Read sequence stops 3 residues before the CDR3 end, and the germline J gene provides the missing end. This sequence joins TRBV19 and TRBJ1-4; 7 bases line up with TRBD1. This CDR3 is built from 14 residues. Germline V gene sequence: CDR1 LNHDA, CDR2 SQIVND (reference sequence). CDR3 protein: CASQNHRGDSPLFF. The part of the CDR3 DNA that was read is TGTGCCAGTCAAAACCACAGGGGAGATTCACCA. Full variable domain (missing parts from reference TRBV19 and TRBJ1-4): DGGITQSPKYLFRKEGQNVTLSCEQNLNHDAMYWYRQDPGQGLRLIYYSQIVNDFQKGDIAEGYSVSREKKESFPLTVTSAQKNPTAFYLCASQNHRGDSPLFFGSGTQLSVL.

A note on this clone: At one of its ends the junction is not consistent with the germline gene, which may arise from a read error. The read stops 3 residues short of the end of the CDR3; the missing end is completed from the germline J gene. The chain employs TRBV19 and TRBJ1-3; no reliable D call. There are 13 residues in the CDR3. Germline CDR1 LNHDA, CDR2 SQIVND (reference sequence). This CDR3 reads CASSLSSGNTIYF. The sequenced CDR3 bases are TGTGCCAGTAGTCTCTCTTCAGGAAACACG.

Concerning this clone: The observed sequence ends 3 residues before the CDR3 terminus, with the missing tail filled in from the germline J gene. The J gene is TRBJ2-2, the V gene TRBV5-1; 12 positions agree with TRBD2. The germline V gene has CDR1 SGHRS and CDR2 YFSETQ. V lost 5 bases to trimming and J lost 8 bases; unmatched junction nucleotides: 10. The CDR3 is 16 residues long. The CDR3 loop reads CASSRSSGRAEGELFF. The DNA read from the CDR3 is TGCGCCAGCAGTCGATCTAGCGGGAGGGCCGAAGGGGAG.

A note on this clone: Read data end 3 residues before the CDR3 end; the end is taken from the germline J gene. The V call is TRBV5-1, the J call TRBJ2-2; TRBD2 aligns across 8 bases. Germline V gives CDR1 SGHRS, CDR2 YFSETQ. The CDR3 totals 13 residues. Germline trimming cut 6 bases from V and 6 bases from J; bases unmatched to any gene: 4. The covered CDR3 bases are TGCGCCAGCAAAACTAGCGGTTCCGGGGAG. Its translation: CASKTSGSGE. The entire CDR3 reads CASKTSGSGELFF.